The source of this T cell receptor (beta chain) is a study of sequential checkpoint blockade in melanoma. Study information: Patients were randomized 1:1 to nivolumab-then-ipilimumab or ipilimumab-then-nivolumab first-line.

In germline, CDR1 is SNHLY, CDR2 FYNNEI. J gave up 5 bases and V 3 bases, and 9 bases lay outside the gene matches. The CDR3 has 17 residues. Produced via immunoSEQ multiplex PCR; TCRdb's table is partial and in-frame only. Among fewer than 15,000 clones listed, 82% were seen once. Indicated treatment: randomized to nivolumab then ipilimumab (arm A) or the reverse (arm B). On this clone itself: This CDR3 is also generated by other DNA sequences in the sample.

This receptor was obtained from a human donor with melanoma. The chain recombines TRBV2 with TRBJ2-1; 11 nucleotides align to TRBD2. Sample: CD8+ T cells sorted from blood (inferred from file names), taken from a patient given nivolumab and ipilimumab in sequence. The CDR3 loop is CASSDVLAGGFDNEQFF. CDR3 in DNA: TGTGCCAGCAGTGACGTCCTAGCGGGAGGATTCGACAATGAGCAGTTCTTC.